One and the same sample provided the 18 T cell receptor beta chains below, sequenced in a study of T cell responses to AZD1222 COVID-19 vaccine. Assay used: immunoSEQ multiplex PCR; TCRdb lists only in-frame clones, some missing. The sample includes 150,000 to 200,000 clones, about 88% seen only once; the top ten take around 26%. This specimen was peripheral blood, taken 28 days after the second AZD1222 dose. The receptors were gathered from an adult who received the AZD1222 COVID-19 vaccine.

Here the CDR3 reads CASSLAGGGETQYF. The CDR3 bases are TGTGCCAGCAGCTTGGCCGGGGGAGGAGAGACCCAGTACTTC. V usage is TRBV5-4 and J usage is TRBJ2-5, with a weak D call TRBD2 (6 bases). In germline, CDR1 is SGHNT, CDR2 YYREEE (reference sequence). The CDR3 has 14 amino acids. V was cut by 0 bases and J by 4 bases, with 10 bases left in between.

This clone has a handful of counts. V and J are TRBV7-9 and TRBJ1-5, with D possibly being TRBD1 (5 bases). The ends were cut back, 2 bases at V and 6 bases at J, with 5 bases in the middle. CDR3 length: 12 residues. CDR1 is SEHNR, CDR2 FQNEAQ, per germline (reference sequence). In DNA, the CDR3 is TGTGCCAGCAGCTTAAGGGGTCAGCCCCAGCATTTT. Residues: CASSLRGQPQHF. The full variable domain, rest sourced from reference TRBV7-9 and TRBJ1-5, is DTGVSQNPRHKITKRGQNVTFRCDPISEHNRLYWYRQTLGQGPEFLTYFQNEAQLEKSRLLSDRFSAERPKGSFSTLEIQRTEQGDSAMYLCASSLRGQPQHFGDGTRLSIL.

The chain couples TRBV4-2 to TRBJ2-3; 10 bases are shared with TRBD2. This CDR3 has 17 amino acids. V lost 0 bases, J lost 4 bases, and 7 bases stayed unmatched. The germline gives CDR1 LGHNA, CDR2 YNFKEQ. In nucleotides, the CDR3 is TGTGCCAGCAGCCAAGATAGCCTAGCGGGAGTCTCAGATACGCAGTATTTT. Amino acids: CASSQDSLAGVSDTQYF.

This clone has just a few counts. The chain is built from TRBV7-8 and TRBJ1-4; a possible D gene is TRBD1 (6 bases). Germline assignment: CDR1 SGHVS and CDR2 FQNEAQ. The V end lost 5 bases, the J end lost 8 bases, and 21 bases lay between the germline ends. The CDR3 consists of 16 residues. Written as DNA, the CDR3 is TGTGCCAGCAGCCCCCGAGGAGACAGGAAGCTAGAAAAACTGTTTTTT. Protein product: CASSPRGDRKLEKLFF.

The chain carries TRBV5-4 and TRBJ2-2, with D possibly matching TRBD2 (6 bases). This CDR3 region has 15 residues. In germline, CDR1 is SGHNT, CDR2 YYREEE (reference sequence). The V gene lost 5 bases and the J gene lost 0 bases, with 11 bases spanning the gap. Here the CDR3 DNA reads TGTGCCAGCAGGCGGGACCAACCGAACACCGGGGAGCTGTTTTTT. Translated: CASRRDQPNTGELFF.

The chain employs TRBV28 and TRBJ2-7; D is undetermined. CDR3 size: 14 residues. Germline CDR1 MDHEN, CDR2 SYDVKM. Trimming removed 2 bases from V and 1 base from J, with 9 bases in between. The CDR3 loop is CASSLRLLSYEQYF. In DNA form, the CDR3 reads TGTGCCAGCAGTTTACGACTCCTGTCCTACGAGCAGTACTTC.

This clone was observed once. The rearrangement joins TRBV18 to TRBJ1-2; D is unresolved. V lost 3 bases and J lost 7, with 15 bases in between. The CDR3 spans 14 residues. Germline CDR1 and CDR2: KGHSH and LQKENI. The CDR3 here is CASSPPGQVVGYTF. The DNA of the CDR3 is TGTGCCAGCTCACCCCCTGGGCAGGTGGTTGGCTACACCTTC.

The genes are TRBV7-2 and TRBJ2-7, with 15 bases that match TRBD2. This CDR3 region has 13 residues. Germline values: CDR1 SGHTA, CDR2 FQGNSA. V was pared by 8 bases and J by 7 bases, with 3 bases of the junction left unmatched. The CDR3 reads CASGLAGGEEQYF. CDR3 nucleotides: TGTGCCAGCGGACTAGCGGGAGGGGAAGAGCAGTACTTC. The complete variable domain, with remaining parts taken from reference TRBV7-2 and TRBJ2-7, reads GAGVSQSPSNKVTEKGKDVELRCDPISGHTALYWYRQSLGQGLEFLIYFQGNSAPDKSGLPSDRFSAERTGGSVSTLTIQRTQQEDSAVYLCASGLAGGEEQYFGPGTRLTVT.

The J gene is TRBJ1-2, the V gene TRBV4-2, with D possibly being TRBD1 (5 bases). CDR1 is LGHNA, CDR2 YNFKEQ, per germline. This CDR3 spans 12 amino acids. V was cut by 8 bases and J by 5 bases, with 12 bases left in between. As DNA, the CDR3 is TGTGCCAGCTTAGGGGACGGGTATGGCTACACCTTC. Amino acids: CASLGDGYGYTF.

The V call is TRBV5-5, the J call TRBJ2-7; 7 bases map to TRBD1. Germline V CDR1 and CDR2: SGHKS, YYEKEE (reference sequence). CDR3 length equals 15 residues. V lost 4 bases to trimming and J lost 2 bases; unmatched junction nucleotides: 9. The CDR3 nucleotides are TGTGCCAGCAGCCCCCCCGGGACAGCTACCTACGAGCAGTACTTC. This encodes CASSPPGTATYEQYF.

V usage is TRBV6-5 and J usage is TRBJ2-1, with TRBD2 identical over 8 bases. Germline V gives CDR1 MNHEY, CDR2 SVGAGI. V was clipped by 6 bases and J by 8 bases; unmatched bases: 6. The length of the CDR3 is 13 residues. CDR3 DNA: TGTGCCAGCAGGAGCGGGGGCGCGGATGAGCAGTTCTTC. Protein: CASRSGGADEQFF.

The V and J genes are TRBV30 and TRBJ2-3, with 11 bases fitting TRBD2. Germline lookup yields CDR1 GTSNPN and CDR2 SVGIG (reference sequence). The CDR3 is 19 residues long. Trimming at V came to 5 bases and at J to 1 base, leaving 17 bases not matched to a gene. The DNA of the CDR3 is TGTGCCTGGGGACGCCCCGGGACTAGCGGTTGGGGGGGCACAGATACGCAGTATTTT. This translates into CAWGRPGTSGWGGTDTQYF.

This clone was picked up a small number of times. The chain links TRBV2 to TRBJ1-6; 7 bases match TRBD1. The CDR3 is 15 amino acids. From germline, CDR1 is SNHLY and CDR2 FYNNEI. With V trimmed by 7 bases and J by 5 bases, 8 bases remained unmatched. The CDR3, as DNA: TGTGCCAGCACTCCCGGGGGGACAGATAATTCACCCCTCCACTTT. Its translation: CASTPGGTDNSPLHF.

The chain carries TRBV3-1 (or the pseudogene TRBV3-2) and TRBJ2-3; D is undetermined. The CDR3 contains 16 residues. CDR1 is LGHDT, CDR2 YNNKEL, per germline (reference sequence). The germline V and J ends were trimmed by 0 bases and 8 bases, with 18 bases remaining between them. CDR3 coding DNA: TGTGCCAGCAGCCAAGATTCAACAGCCCCGCTAATTACGCAGTATTTT. Its translation: CASSQDSTAPLITQYF.

The rearrangement uses TRBV27 and TRBJ1-3; no definite D call. Germline values: CDR1 MNHEY, CDR2 SMNVEV (reference sequence). Trimming took 4 bases from V and 4 from J, leaving 5 bases between them. CDR3 length: 12 amino acids. The CDR3 region is CASSSIGNTIYF. The CDR3 nucleotides are TGTGCCAGCAGTTCTATAGGAAACACCATATATTTT.

This clone showed up just once. At one end, the junction sequence differs from germline, possibly due to a read error. V is TRBV18 and J is TRBJ2-5, with 7 bases aligning to TRBD1. The CDR3 is made up of 13 amino acids. The germline V gene encodes CDR1 KGHSH and CDR2 LQKENI. CDR3 region: CASSPQGRETQYF. CDR3 bases: TGTGCCAGCTCGCCACAGGGGCGTGAGACCCAGTACTTC.

The V and J genes are TRBV14 and TRBJ2-1; 12 bases are shared with TRBD2. Unmatched junction bases numbered 4, after V lost 0 bases and J lost 4 bases. Germline V CDR1 and CDR2: SGHDN, FVKESK. CDR3 size: 17 residues. CDR3: CASSQDVGLAGYNEQFF. DNA of the CDR3: TGTGCCAGCAGCCAAGATGTTGGACTAGCGGGATACAATGAGCAGTTCTTC.

This sequence joins TRBV6-2 or TRBV6-3 and TRBJ1-1; D call uncertain. CDR3 length equals 15 residues. The germline V gene has CDR1 MNHEY and CDR2 SVGEGT. With 5 bases removed from V and 0 bases from J, the gap between germline ends came to 13 bases. CDR3 sequence: CASSTRASMNTEAFF. As DNA, the CDR3 is TGTGCCAGCAGTACTAGGGCCTCCATGAACACTGAAGCTTTCTTT.